Each of the 6 T cell receptor beta chains below was sequenced from the same sample in a study of CD8 T cells in Susac syndrome. The RNA input was roughly 0.45 to 1 ug, and it was reverse transcribed with random hexamers. TCRdb reprocessed the immunoSEQ multiplex PCR reads via MiXCR and lists one record per CDR3 protein. The sample contains 150,000 to 160,000 distinct CDR3 sequences, 90% to 95% of which appear only once. Sequenced material: CD4+ T cells from PBMCs. The receptor set was obtained from a human donor with Susac syndrome.

In nucleotides, the CDR3 is TGTGCCAGTAGTACCCCCCGGCGGGACAGGGGCTACGAGCAGTACTTC. Residues: CASSTPRRDRGYEQYF. The V gene is TRBV19, the J gene TRBJ2-7; 10 nucleotides line up with TRBD1. J lost 3 bases, V lost 4 bases, and 9 bases had no gene match. From germline, CDR1 is LNHDA and CDR2 SQIVND (reference sequence). This CDR3 comprises 16 residues.

The V gene is TRBV5-1, the J gene TRBJ1-1; D remains ambiguous. This CDR3 region has 15 residues. Trimming cost V 1 base and J 1 base, with 11 bases left between them. Germline CDR1 and CDR2: SGHRS and YFSETQ. The CDR3 loop is CASSLWGGGNTEAFF. The CDR3 DNA reads as TGCGCCAGCAGCTTGTGGGGTGGTGGGAACACTGAAGCTTTCTTT. Full variable domain (rest looked up from reference TRBV5-1 and TRBJ1-1): KAGVTQTPRYLIKTRGQQVTLSCSPISGHRSVSWYQQTPGQGLQFLFEYFSETQRNKGNFPGRFSGRQFSNSRSEMNVSTLELGDSALYLCASSLWGGGNTEAFFGQGTRLTVV.

V usage is TRBV3-1 and J usage is TRBJ1-2, with D possibly matching TRBD1 (5 bases). Per the germline V gene, CDR1 is LGHDT and CDR2 is YNNKEL (reference sequence). With 5 bases removed from V and 4 bases from J, the gap between germline ends came to 20 bases. This CDR3 region has 16 residues. CDR3 residues: CASSSRGTARGYGYTF. The CDR3 DNA sequence: TGTGCCAGCAGCTCGCGGGGGACCGCGCGAGGCTATGGCTACACCTTC.

The CDR3 region is CSARGYRTEAQYF. The CDR3 DNA is TGCAGTGCTAGAGGATATAGGACTGAGGCCCAGTACTTC. This rearrangement joins TRBV20-1 to TRBJ2-5; the D gene is possibly TRBD2 (5 bases). This CDR3 region has 13 residues. With 1 base removed from V and 9 bases from J, the gap between germline ends came to 15 bases. Germline V CDR1 and CDR2: DFQATT, SNEGSKA (reference sequence).

V and J are TRBV29-1 and TRBJ2-7; tentative D call: TRBD2 (5 bases). V was pared by 3 bases and J by 5 bases, with 11 bases between. This CDR3 is built from 12 residues. Germline CDR1 reads SQVTM; CDR2 reads ANQGSEA. CDR3 sequence reads: CSVEVGVHEQYF. CDR3 nucleotide sequence: TGCAGCGTTGAGGTCGGGGTCCACGAGCAGTACTTC.

The J gene is TRBJ2-1, the V gene TRBV7-2; 8 bases match TRBD1. CDR1 and CDR2 (germline): SGHTA, FQGNSA. The CDR3 spans 15 residues. Trimming took 1 base from V and 6 from J; bases not matched to a gene: 5. The CDR3 region is CASSLVLGTGNEQFF. The CDR3, as DNA: TGTGCCAGCAGCTTAGTTCTGGGGACAGGCAATGAGCAGTTCTTC.